These T cell receptor beta chains were read from a single sample in a study of response to subunit inactivated influenza vaccine. TCRdb reprocessed the RT-PCR reads via MiXCR and lists one record per CDR3 protein. Of some 500,000 distinct CDR3 sequences in the sample, approximately 24% are singletons; the top ten hold approximately 2%. The specimen was CD4+ T cells sorted from PBMCs, collected around 5 days after vaccination. The origin of the receptors is a man between 50 and 59 years old who received an inactivated influenza vaccine. CDR3s include the opening cysteine and the closing phenylalanine or tryptophan. The order of the fields is clone size, J gene, V gene, D gene, CDR3 protein, CDR3 DNA. A D gene is named only where the DNA matches it firmly. A row's size may be missing; if present it is once, few, many or a size class.

size: .; J: TRBJ2-7; V: TRBV27; D: .; CDR3: CASSAVWGESYEQYF; DNA: TGTGCCAGCAGTGCTGTTTGGGGGGAGTCCTACGAGCAGTACTTC
size: .; J: TRBJ2-2; V: TRBV5-5; D: .; CDR3: CASRRDATGVPGELFF; DNA: TGTGCCAGCAGGCGGGACGCAACAGGGGTCCCCGGGGAGCTGTTTTTT
size: few; J: TRBJ2-3; V: TRBV7-7; D: TRBD2; CDR3: CASSGLADTDTQYF; DNA: TGTGCCAGCTCAGGACTAGCGGACACAGATACGCAGTATTTT
size: .; J: TRBJ2-1; V: TRBV12-3/TRBV12-4; D: .; CDR3: CATWGQGSANEQFF; DNA: TGTGCCACCTGGGGGCAGGGGAGTGCAAATGAGCAGTTCTTC
size: .; J: TRBJ2-2; V: TRBV12-3/TRBV12-4; D: .; CDR3: CASSLSRLTGELFF; DNA: TGTGCCAGCAGTTTATCGCGGCTTACCGGGGAGCTGTTTTTT
size: few; J: TRBJ2-7; V: TRBV6-5; D: .; CDR3: CASSYSGVTYEQYF; DNA: TGTGCCAGCAGTTACTCTGGGGTAACCTACGAGCAGTACTTC
size: .; J: TRBJ2-1; V: TRBV11-2; D: .; CDR3: CASSIRVGYNEQFF; DNA: TGTGCCAGCAGCATCCGGGTCGGCTACAATGAGCAGTTCTTC
size: .; J: TRBJ2-5; V: TRBV20-1; D: TRBD1; CDR3: CSAMTGVPQETQYF; DNA: TGCAGTGCTATGACAGGGGTCCCCCAAGAGACCCAGTACTTC
size: .; J: TRBJ1-1; V: TRBV12-3/TRBV12-4; D: TRBD1; CDR3: CASRKLGQGVNTEAFF; DNA: TGTGCCAGCAGAAAATTGGGACAGGGGGTAAACACTGAAGCTTTCTTT
size: .; J: TRBJ2-7; V: TRBV12-3/TRBV12-4; D: .; CDR3: CASMSNYEQYF; DNA: TGTGCCAGCATGTCCAACTACGAGCAGTACTTC
size: .; J: TRBJ2-7; V: TRBV20-1; D: .; CDR3: CSAQTQASYEQYF; DNA: TGCAGTGCCCAAACACAGGCCTCCTACGAGCAGTACTTC
size: few; J: TRBJ2-5; V: TRBV3-1; D: .; CDR3: CASSQVGVQTQYF; DNA: TGTGCCAGCAGCCAAGTTGGAGTACAGACCCAGTACTTC
size: .; J: TRBJ1-5; V: TRBV25-1; D: .; CDR3: CASSETGRDQPQHF; DNA: TGTGCCAGCAGTGAAACTGGGAGGGATCAGCCCCAGCATTTT
size: .; J: TRBJ2-3; V: TRBV11-2; D: TRBD2; CDR3: CASSLLAGGARYTDTQYF; DNA: TGTGCCAGCAGCTTACTAGCGGGGGGGGCACGATACACAGATACGCAGTATTTT
size: few; J: TRBJ1-1; V: TRBV20-1; D: TRBD1; CDR3: CSAHQQGMVEAFF; DNA: TGCAGTGCCCACCAACAGGGGATGGTTGAAGCTTTCTTT
size: .; J: TRBJ2-7; V: TRBV6-4; D: .; CDR3: CASRPLGSSYEQYF; DNA: TGTGCCAGCAGGCCACTGGGGAGCTCCTACGAGCAGTACTTC
size: .; J: TRBJ2-1; V: TRBV20-1; D: TRBD2; CDR3: CSASATSGGDSYNEQFF; DNA: TGCAGTGCTAGCGCTACTAGCGGGGGGGACTCCTACAATGAGCAGTTCTTC
size: few; J: TRBJ2-1; V: TRBV7-2; D: TRBD2; CDR3: CASSPSSGLATYNEQFF; DNA: TGTGCCAGCAGCCCCTCCTCAGGACTAGCTACCTACAATGAGCAGTTCTTC
size: .; J: TRBJ2-7; V: TRBV6-2/TRBV6-3; D: TRBD2; CDR3: CASRTGLAGASYEQYF; DNA: TGTGCCAGCAGAACGGGACTAGCGGGCGCCTCCTACGAGCAGTACTTC
size: .; J: TRBJ2-3; V: TRBV29-1; D: .; CDR3: CSVNWLSTDTQYF; DNA: TGCAGCGTAAACTGGCTAAGCACAGATACGCAGTATTTT
size: .; J: TRBJ2-7; V: TRBV20-1; D: TRBD2; CDR3: CSARDRLAGSSSYEQYF; DNA: TGCAGTGCTAGAGATAGACTAGCGGGATCCAGCTCCTACGAGCAGTACTTC
size: .; J: TRBJ1-1; V: TRBV25-1; D: .; CDR3: CASSARAGAEAFF; DNA: TGTGCCAGCAGTGCCCGGGCTGGGGCTGAAGCTTTCTTT
size: few; J: TRBJ2-2; V: TRBV2; D: TRBD2; CDR3: CASSESSGYTGELFF; DNA: TGTGCCAGCAGTGAATCTAGCGGGTACACCGGGGAGCTGTTTTTT
size: many; J: TRBJ2-3; V: TRBV11-2; D: TRBD2; CDR3: CASSGLAGASDTQYF; DNA: TGTGCCAGCAGCGGGCTAGCGGGAGCATCCGATACGCAGTATTTT
size: .; J: TRBJ2-1; V: TRBV7-9; D: TRBD2; CDR3: CASSQASGTHNEQFF; DNA: TGTGCCAGCAGCCAAGCTAGCGGCACCCACAATGAGCAGTTCTTC
size: few; J: TRBJ2-5; V: TRBV14; D: TRBD2; CDR3: CASNASTRTSGTETQYF; DNA: TGTGCCAGCAACGCGTCGACCCGGACTAGCGGGACAGAGACCCAGTACTTC
size: few; J: TRBJ2-7; V: TRBV30; D: .; CDR3: CAGGRNSYEQYF; DNA: TGTGCTGGGGGACGGAACTCCTACGAGCAGTACTTC
size: few; J: TRBJ1-6; V: TRBV6-2/TRBV6-3; D: .; CDR3: CASRPTYSWVPDSPLHF; DNA: TGTGCCAGCAGACCCACGTACTCATGGGTACCCGACTCACCCCTCCACTTT
size: few; J: TRBJ2-7; V: TRBV3-1; D: .; CDR3: CASSQTVYYEQYF; DNA: TGTGCCAGCAGCCAAACGGTATACTACGAGCAGTACTTC
size: few; J: TRBJ2-7; V: TRBV20-1; D: TRBD1; CDR3: CSARRDSYEQYF; DNA: TGCAGTGCTCGCCGGGACAGCTACGAGCAGTACTTC
size: few; J: TRBJ1-2; V: TRBV4-3; D: .; CDR3: CASSQDAGPYGYTF; DNA: TGCGCCAGCAGCCAAGATGCCGGGCCCTATGGCTACACCTTC
size: few; J: TRBJ1-1; V: TRBV12-3/TRBV12-4; D: .; CDR3: CASSLDQSTEAFF; DNA: TGTGCCAGCAGTCTTGACCAGAGCACTGAAGCTTTCTTT
size: .; J: TRBJ2-4; V: TRBV20-1; D: TRBD1; CDR3: CSARRTGVIKNIQYF; DNA: TGCAGTGCTAGACGGACAGGGGTGATCAAAAACATTCAGTACTTC
size: .; J: TRBJ2-2; V: TRBV29-1; D: .; CDR3: CSVEGLATGELFF; DNA: TGCAGCGTTGAGGGGCTAGCGACCGGGGAGCTGTTTTTT
size: .; J: TRBJ2-3; V: TRBV6-5; D: .; CDR3: CASSYYLTDTQYF; DNA: TGTGCCAGCAGTTACTACCTCACAGATACGCAGTATTTT
size: .; J: TRBJ2-1; V: TRBV5-6; D: .; CDR3: CASSWAPHNEQFF; DNA: TGTGCCAGCAGCTGGGCCCCTCACAATGAGCAGTTCTTC
size: few; J: TRBJ2-1; V: TRBV6-1; D: .; CDR3: CASSVHSSSYNEQFF; DNA: TGTGCCAGCAGCGTACACAGTAGCTCCTACAATGAGCAGTTCTTC
size: .; J: TRBJ2-3; V: TRBV4-1; D: TRBD1; CDR3: CASSQREGQGRTDTQYF; DNA: TGCGCCAGCAGCCAAAGGGAAGGACAGGGGAGAACAGATACGCAGTATTTT
size: .; J: TRBJ1-1; V: TRBV6-5; D: .; CDR3: CASSSSTENTEAFF; DNA: TGTGCCAGCAGTTCGTCGACAGAGAACACTGAAGCTTTCTTT
size: few; J: TRBJ1-1; V: TRBV12-3/TRBV12-4; D: .; CDR3: CASSLHTEAFF; DNA: TGTGCCAGCAGTTTACACACTGAAGCTTTCTTT
size: many; J: TRBJ2-2; V: TRBV10-3; D: .; CDR3: CAISEGRPNTGELFF; DNA: TGTGCCATCAGTGAGGGGCGCCCGAACACCGGGGAGCTGTTTTTT
size: .; J: TRBJ1-1; V: TRBV6-5; D: .; CDR3: CASSSQGSYTEAFF; DNA: TGTGCCAGCAGTTCACAGGGAAGTTACACTGAAGCTTTCTTT
size: few; J: TRBJ2-5; V: TRBV5-1; D: TRBD1; CDR3: CASSLAWTGIQETQYF; DNA: TGCGCCAGCAGCTTGGCCTGGACAGGGATACAAGAGACCCAGTACTTC
size: few; J: TRBJ1-1; V: TRBV7-8; D: .; CDR3: CASSSAMNTEAFF; DNA: TGTGCCAGCAGCTCTGCCATGAACACTGAAGCTTTCTTT
size: few; J: TRBJ2-2; V: TRBV7-2; D: TRBD1; CDR3: CASSKRQGALTGELFF; DNA: TGTGCCAGCAGCAAAAGACAGGGGGCGCTCACCGGGGAGCTGTTTTTT
size: few; J: TRBJ1-3; V: TRBV12-3/TRBV12-4; D: .; CDR3: CASSSRGNTIYF; DNA: TGTGCCAGCAGTTCACGGGGAAACACCATATATTTT